Detailed here is one TCR beta chain. Its cognate antigen has yet to be identified. No clone much larger than this one lies a single base away; base qualities are absent. The label giving this sample's time point can be read as: pre-treatment baseline. Blood samples were taken at two points: before treatment (T0) and at week 3 (W3), which came after the first cycle of checkpoint blockade. Except for a couple of patients with rapid clinical progression, response was assessed 12 weeks after the first infusion by RECIST 1.1; disease control meant complete response, partial response or stable disease. Patients with prior systemic cancer treatment, concomitant immunosuppressant therapy or synchronous other active malignancies were excluded. Sorted CD8+ memory and naive T cell subsets were sequenced at T0 and W3 from six patients, of whom three were progressing and three had disease control. PBMC were isolated from blood with Lymphoprep and SepMate tubes, followed by red cell lysis. QIAamp DNA Blood Mini kits were used to extract DNA from both PBMC and sorted T cell subsets. CD8+ T cell subsets were sorted live on a FACSAria III cytometer and then frozen prior to DNA extraction. Fresh PBMC for flow cytometry were held at 4°C in PBS with approximately 2% fetal bovine serum and analyzed within 24 hours.

The data were taken from a study of blood T cell dynamics during melanoma immunotherapy (dated by TCRdb to about 2020). Turning to the overall study: All patients had metastatic melanoma and were given first-line pembrolizumab or nivolumab plus ipilimumab as standard of care in the United Kingdom. The training cohort consisted of consecutive patients, while an additional independent group of patients from the same centre was pooled to form an external validation set. To find early correlates of response, the study profiled the peripheral T cell receptor repertoires of patients with metastatic melanoma both before and after one cycle of checkpoint inhibitor therapy.

Here is what the overall study found, with its caveats: The relatively small sample size was recognized as a factor that could limit how well the results generalize. Of the sorted CD8+ subsets, TIE cells had both the highest clonality and the greatest similarity to cfDNA CDR3 sequences, which suggests active turnover converging on dominant clones. Whether the T cell clones driving repertoire changes were melanoma-specific or reflected general immune activation could not be determined in the study.

For each sorted CD8+ T cell subset, the entire amount of extracted DNA was loaded into the assay. TCR beta CDR3 sequences were amplified from genomic DNA with the immunoSEQ TCRb Assay kit following manufacturer instructions. The KAPA Library Quantification Kit for Illumina platforms was used to quantify the pooled libraries by qPCR. Pooled libraries were sequenced on an Illumina NextSeq 500, clustered at about 0.6-1.2 pM. In the original analysis: TCR data were analyzed with immunoSEQ ANALYZER and the R LymphoSeq package. A rearrangement efficiency score was calculated as productive divided by the sum of productive and non-productive CDR3 sequences. Clonality was assessed using the Gini coefficient and diversity using the Renyi index at alpha=1, with pairwise comparisons between timepoints within each patient. In LymphoSeq, clonal relatedness was computed using an edit distance of 3, and repertoire similarity was computed using the Bhattacharyya coefficient. Linear discriminant analysis on week-3 changes in clonality and diversity was built with the R MASS and caret packages to classify response. Sourced from immuneACCESS, this table was stored by TCRdb with only in-frame sequences that have V and J called. A share of the clones is absent; for the studies checked, an unresolved V gene accounts for under half, and the remainder has no known explanation. V and J calls and clone size come straight from that table; D and trimming were deduced from the DNA. This sample lists nearly 3,500 clones; 92% were detected once. Approximately 0.46% of the sample comes from the top ten.

The junction shows trimming of 5 bases on V and 7 bases on J, and the gene matches do not reach 8 bases of it. The germline V gene specifies SNHLY as CDR1 and FYNNEI as CDR2. The CDR3 runs 16 residues from the cysteine to the phenylalanine. CDR3 DNA only is kept here, 48 bases in frame from base 1. Recombination joined TRBV2 with TRBJ2-2, with 12 bases aligning to TRBD2. The receptor comes from a human donor with melanoma. The sample was effector memory CD8+ T cells from blood, taken from a patient treated with checkpoint blockade. The CDR3 here reads CASSFGLAGRDGELFF. The DNA sequence follows: TGTGCCAGCAGTTTTGGACTAGCGGGACGGGACGGGGAGCTGTTTTTT.